Sequencing of this T cell receptor (beta chain) was carried out in a study of blood T cell repertoires in COVID-19. Study at large: Whether acute or convalescent, the COVID-19 samples came from the United States, Italy and Spain.

Germline V CDR1 and CDR2: ENHRY, SYGVKD. The CDR3 totals 14 residues. V lost 6 bases, J lost 10 bases, and 9 bases stayed unmatched. The table came from immunoSEQ multiplex PCR; TCRdb's copy has only in-frame clones and leaves some out. Of some 250,000 clones detected, roughly 91% appear once; the ten largest clones hold roughly 2.1%. The specimen was PBMCs or T cells enriched from blood (not recorded which). The genes are TRBV10-3 and TRBJ1-6; TRBD1 matches 7 bases. The source is a woman in her thirties or forties with acute COVID-19. In DNA, the CDR3 is TGTGCCATCAGGCATACAGGGGATGGATCACCCCTCCACTTT. Protein product: CAIRHTGDGSPLHF.